Sequencing of this TCR beta chain was carried out in a study of blood T cell repertoires in COVID-19. In the study overall: The samples span acute and convalescent COVID-19 from the United States, Italy and Spain. The analysed material was cDNA or gDNA that came from T cells, B-cell-depleted T cells, or PBMCs.

This clone was picked up one time. One junction end does not reproduce the germline sequence, and a read error may be involved. Original processing methods: Amplification of reference gene primers provided the estimated nucleated cell counts. Libraries were prepared by immunoSEQ multiplex PCR; TCRdb keeps only in-frame clonotypes and omits some of them. V, J and clone size reflect that table, while D and trimming were determined from the DNA. Among under 55,000 clones listed, roughly 90% were seen once. The CDR3 has 16 amino acids. Germline V CDR1 and CDR2: SGHTS, YDEGEE. Sequenced sample: peripheral blood. The chain is built from TRBV5-8 and TRBJ2-1; D might be TRBD2 (6 bases). The sequence came from a human donor in a cohort sampled during active COVID-19. The CDR3 nucleotides read TGTGCCAGCAGTTTGGGGCGGGACGGCTCCTACAATGAGCAGTTCTTC. Its protein product is CASSLGRDGSYNEQFF. The full variable domain, completed using reference TRBV5-8 and TRBJ2-1, is EAGVTQSPTHLIKTRGQQATLRCSPISGHTSVYWYQQALGLGLQFLLWYDEGEERNRGNFPPRFSGRQFPNYSSELNVNALELEDSALYLCASSLGRDGSYNEQFFGPGTRLTVL.